The TCR beta chain described here comes from a study of CD8 T cells in ankylosing spondylitis. Study-level results: A number of the motif variants had already been described in reactive arthritis synovial fluid and blood. Matched ankylosing spondylitis synovial fluid reportedly showed significant enrichment of disease-linked clones.

In its sample, this clonotype was seen many times. What it recognizes is unknown. TCRdb re-analysed the 5' RACE reads in MiXCR, keeping a single row per CDR3 protein. The sample consists of 150,000 to 200,000 distinct CDR3 sequences, roughly a third of them appearing once. Sequenced sample: synovial fluid, either unsorted or a sorted T cell fraction (not recorded which). This clonotype originated in a male donor with ankylosing spondylitis.

The CDR3 protein is CATGGPHNVAGELFF. CDR3 in DNA: TGTGCCACCGGGGGTCCCCACAACGTCGCCGGGGAGCTGTTTTTT. J is TRBJ2-2 and V is TRBV30; perhaps TRBD2 as D (6 bases). This CDR3 spans 15 amino acids. Germline CDR1 is GTSNPN and CDR2 is SVGIG (reference sequence). V gave up 8 bases and J gave up 6 bases, with 22 bases separating them.